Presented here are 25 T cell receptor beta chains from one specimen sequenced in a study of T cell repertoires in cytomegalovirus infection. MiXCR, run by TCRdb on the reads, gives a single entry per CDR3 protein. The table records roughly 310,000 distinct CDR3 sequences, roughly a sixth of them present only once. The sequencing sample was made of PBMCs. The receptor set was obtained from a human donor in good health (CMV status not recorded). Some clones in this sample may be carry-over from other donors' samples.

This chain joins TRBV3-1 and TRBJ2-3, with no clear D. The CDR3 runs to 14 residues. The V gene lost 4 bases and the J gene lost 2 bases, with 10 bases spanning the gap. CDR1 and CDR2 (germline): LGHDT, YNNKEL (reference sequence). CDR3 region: CASSPETSTDTQYF. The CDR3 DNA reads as TGTGCCAGCAGCCCCGAGACCTCCACAGATACGCAGTATTTT.

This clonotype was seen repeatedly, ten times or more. CDR3 region: CASSLRLYEQFF. The CDR3 coding sequence is TGTGCCAGCAGCTTACGGTTGTATGAGCAGTTCTTC. The V and J genes are TRBV7-2 and TRBJ2-1; D gene uncertain. V lost 2 bases, J lost 8 bases, and 7 bases lay in between. CDR1 SGHTA and CDR2 FQGNSA come from the germline V gene. This CDR3 region has 12 residues.

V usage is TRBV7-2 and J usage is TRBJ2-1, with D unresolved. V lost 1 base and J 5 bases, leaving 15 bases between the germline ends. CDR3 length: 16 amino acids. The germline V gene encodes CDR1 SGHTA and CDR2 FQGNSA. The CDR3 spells CASSLVAAPGNNEQFF. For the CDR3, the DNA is TGTGCCAGCAGCTTAGTAGCAGCCCCGGGCAACAATGAGCAGTTCTTC.

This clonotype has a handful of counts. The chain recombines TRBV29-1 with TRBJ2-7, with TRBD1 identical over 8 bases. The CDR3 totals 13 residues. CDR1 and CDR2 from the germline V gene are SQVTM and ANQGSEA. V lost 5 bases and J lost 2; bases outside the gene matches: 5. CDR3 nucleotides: TGCAGCGTTCGCCGGGACAGGACCTACGAGCAGTACTTC. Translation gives CSVRRDRTYEQYF.

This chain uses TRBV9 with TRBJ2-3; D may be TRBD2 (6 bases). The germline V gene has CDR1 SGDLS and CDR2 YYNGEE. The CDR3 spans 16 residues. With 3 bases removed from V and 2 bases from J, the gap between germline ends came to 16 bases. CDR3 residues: CASSARLRGATDTQYF. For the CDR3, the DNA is TGTGCCAGCAGCGCTCGACTTCGCGGGGCCACAGATACGCAGTATTTT. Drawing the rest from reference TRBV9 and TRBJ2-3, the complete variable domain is DSGVTQTPKHLITATGQRVTLRCSPRSGDLSVYWYQQSLDQGLQFLIQYYNGEERAKGNILERFSAQQFPDLHSELNLSSLELGDSALYFCASSARLRGATDTQYFGPGTRLTVL.

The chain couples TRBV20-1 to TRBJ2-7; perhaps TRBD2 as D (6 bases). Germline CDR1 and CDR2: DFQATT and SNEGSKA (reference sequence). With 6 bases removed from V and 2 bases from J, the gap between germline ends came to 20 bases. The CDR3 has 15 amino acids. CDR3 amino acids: CSAHSPGRDPYEQYF. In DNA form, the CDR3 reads TGCAGTGCCCACTCTCCGGGGCGGGACCCCTACGAGCAGTACTTC.

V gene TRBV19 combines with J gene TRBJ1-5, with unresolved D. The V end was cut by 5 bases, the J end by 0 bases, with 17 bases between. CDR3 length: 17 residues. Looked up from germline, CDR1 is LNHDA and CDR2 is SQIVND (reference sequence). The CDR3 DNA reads TGTGCCAGTAGTCGGGCTGCCAGCTACTATAGCAATCAGCCCCAGCATTTT. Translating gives CASSRAASYYSNQPQHF.

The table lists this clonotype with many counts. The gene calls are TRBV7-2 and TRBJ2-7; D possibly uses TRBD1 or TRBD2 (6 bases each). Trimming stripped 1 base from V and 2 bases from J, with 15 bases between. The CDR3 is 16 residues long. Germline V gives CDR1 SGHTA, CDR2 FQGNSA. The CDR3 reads CASSLVPGALPYEQYF. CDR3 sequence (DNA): TGTGCCAGCAGCTTAGTTCCGGGGGCCCTGCCCTACGAGCAGTACTTC. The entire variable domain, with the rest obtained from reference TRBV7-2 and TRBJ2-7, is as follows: GAGVSQSPSNKVTEKGKDVELRCDPISGHTALYWYRQSLGQGLEFLIYFQGNSAPDKSGLPSDRFSAERTGGSVSTLTIQRTQQEDSAVYLCASSLVPGALPYEQYFGPGTRLTVT.

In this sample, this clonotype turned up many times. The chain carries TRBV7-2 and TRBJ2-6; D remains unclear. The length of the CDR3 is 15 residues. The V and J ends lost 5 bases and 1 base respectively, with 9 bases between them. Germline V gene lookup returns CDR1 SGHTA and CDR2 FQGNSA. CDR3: CASSPALSGANVLTF. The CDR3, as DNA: TGTGCCAGCAGCCCCGCTCTTTCTGGGGCCAACGTCCTGACTTTC.

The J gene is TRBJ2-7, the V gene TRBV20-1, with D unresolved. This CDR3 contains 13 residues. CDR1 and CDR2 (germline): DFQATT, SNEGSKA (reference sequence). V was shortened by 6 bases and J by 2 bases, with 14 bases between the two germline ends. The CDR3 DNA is TGCAGTGCCCCAGACAAGCCAACCTACGAGCAGTACTTC. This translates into CSAPDKPTYEQYF.

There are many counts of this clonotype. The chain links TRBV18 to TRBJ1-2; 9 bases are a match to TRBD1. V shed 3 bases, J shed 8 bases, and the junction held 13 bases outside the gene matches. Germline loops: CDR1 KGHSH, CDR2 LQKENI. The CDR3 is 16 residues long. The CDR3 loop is CASSPPGQGTRGGYTF. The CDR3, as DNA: TGTGCCAGCTCACCGCCGGGACAGGGAACCAGGGGCGGCTACACCTTC.

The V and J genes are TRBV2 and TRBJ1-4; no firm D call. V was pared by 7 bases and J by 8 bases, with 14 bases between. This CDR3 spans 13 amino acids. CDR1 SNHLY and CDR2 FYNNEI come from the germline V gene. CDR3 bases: TGTGCCAGCAACCGGGAGGCACGGGAAAAACTGTTTTTT. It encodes CASNREAREKLFF.

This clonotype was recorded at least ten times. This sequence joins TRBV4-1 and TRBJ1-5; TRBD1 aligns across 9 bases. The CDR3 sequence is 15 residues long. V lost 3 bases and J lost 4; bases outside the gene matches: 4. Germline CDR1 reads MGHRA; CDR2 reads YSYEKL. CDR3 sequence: CASSQGDRENQPQHF. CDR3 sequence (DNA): TGCGCCAGCAGCCAGGGGGACAGGGAGAATCAGCCCCAGCATTTT.

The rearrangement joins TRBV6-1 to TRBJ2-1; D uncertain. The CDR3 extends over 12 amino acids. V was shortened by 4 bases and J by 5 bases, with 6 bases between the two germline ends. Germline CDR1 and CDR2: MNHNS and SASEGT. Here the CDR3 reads CASSVSNNEQFF. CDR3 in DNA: TGTGCCAGCAGTGTCAGCAACAATGAGCAGTTCTTC.

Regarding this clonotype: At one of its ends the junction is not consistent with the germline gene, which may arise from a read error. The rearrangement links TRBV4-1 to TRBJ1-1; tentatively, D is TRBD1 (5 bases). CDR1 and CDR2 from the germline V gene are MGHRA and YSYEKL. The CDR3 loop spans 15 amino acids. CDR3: CASGQTSLRDTEAFF. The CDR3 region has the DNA TGCGCCAGCGGCCAAACTTCCCTCAGGGACACTGAAGCTTTCTTT.

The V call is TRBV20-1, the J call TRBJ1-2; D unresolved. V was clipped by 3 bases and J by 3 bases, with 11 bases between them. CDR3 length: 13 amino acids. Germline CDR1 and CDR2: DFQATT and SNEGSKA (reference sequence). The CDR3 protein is CSASAGSDYGYTF. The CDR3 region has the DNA TGCAGTGCTAGTGCCGGGAGCGACTATGGCTACACCTTC.

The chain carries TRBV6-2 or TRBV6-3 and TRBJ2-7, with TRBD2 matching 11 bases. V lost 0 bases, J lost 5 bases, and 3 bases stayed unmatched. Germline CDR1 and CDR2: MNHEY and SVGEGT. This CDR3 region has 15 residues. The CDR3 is CASSYSLAGGDEQYF. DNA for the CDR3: TGTGCCAGCAGTTACTCCCTAGCGGGGGGCGACGAGCAGTACTTC.

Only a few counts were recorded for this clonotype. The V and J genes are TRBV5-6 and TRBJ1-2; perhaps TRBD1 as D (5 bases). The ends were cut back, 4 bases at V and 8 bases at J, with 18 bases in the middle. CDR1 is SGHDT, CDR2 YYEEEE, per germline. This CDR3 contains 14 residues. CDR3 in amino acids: CASSPGDWVKGYTF. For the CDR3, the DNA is TGTGCCAGCAGCCCGGGGGATTGGGTGAAGGGCTACACCTTC.

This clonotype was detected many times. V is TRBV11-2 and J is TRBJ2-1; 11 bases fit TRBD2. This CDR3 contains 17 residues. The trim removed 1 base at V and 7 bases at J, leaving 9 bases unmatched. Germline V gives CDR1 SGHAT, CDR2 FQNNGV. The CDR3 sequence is CASSLGAPSGGLNEQFF. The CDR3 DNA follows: TGTGCCAGCAGCTTAGGGGCACCTAGCGGGGGGTTGAATGAGCAGTTCTTC.

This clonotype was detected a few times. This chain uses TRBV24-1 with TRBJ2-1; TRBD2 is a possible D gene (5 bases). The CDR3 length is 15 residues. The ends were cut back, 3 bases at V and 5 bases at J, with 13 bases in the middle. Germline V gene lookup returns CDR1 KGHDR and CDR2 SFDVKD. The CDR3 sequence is CATSDPPDGNNEQFF. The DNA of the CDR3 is TGTGCCACCAGTGATCCCCCCGACGGGAACAATGAGCAGTTCTTC.

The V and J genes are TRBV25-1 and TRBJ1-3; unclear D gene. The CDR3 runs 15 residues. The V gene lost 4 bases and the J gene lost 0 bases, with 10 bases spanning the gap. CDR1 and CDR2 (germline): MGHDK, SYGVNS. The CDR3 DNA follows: TGTGCCAGCAGTGCCCCGGGCGCCTCTGGAAACACCATATATTTT. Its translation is CASSAPGASGNTIYF.

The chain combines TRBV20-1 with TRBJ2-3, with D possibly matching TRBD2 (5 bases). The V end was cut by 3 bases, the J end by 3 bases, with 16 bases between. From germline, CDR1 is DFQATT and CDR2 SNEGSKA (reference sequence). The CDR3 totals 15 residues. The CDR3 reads CSASHTRERTDTQYF. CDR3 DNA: TGCAGTGCTAGCCATACTAGAGAGAGGACAGATACGCAGTATTTT.

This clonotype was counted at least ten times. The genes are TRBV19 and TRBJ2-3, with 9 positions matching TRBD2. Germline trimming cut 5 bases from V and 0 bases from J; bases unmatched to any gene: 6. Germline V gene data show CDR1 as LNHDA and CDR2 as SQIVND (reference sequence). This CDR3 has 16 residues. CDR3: CASSRGGGFSTDTQYF. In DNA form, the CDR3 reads TGTGCCAGTAGTCGCGGGGGGGGCTTTAGCACAGATACGCAGTATTTT.

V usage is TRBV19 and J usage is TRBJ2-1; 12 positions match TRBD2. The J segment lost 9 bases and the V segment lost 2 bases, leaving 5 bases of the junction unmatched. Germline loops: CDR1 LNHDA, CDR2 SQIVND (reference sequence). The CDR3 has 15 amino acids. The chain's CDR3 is CASSITSGGRSEQFF. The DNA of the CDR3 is TGTGCCAGTAGTATAACTAGCGGGGGGCGTAGTGAGCAGTTCTTC.

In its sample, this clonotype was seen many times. CDR3 in amino acids: CASSPLGYGETQYF. The CDR3, as DNA: TGTGCCAGCAGTCCGCTAGGATACGGAGAGACCCAGTACTTC. The genes are TRBV7-3 and TRBJ2-5; D is uncertain. V was trimmed by 6 bases and J by 4 bases, leaving 15 bases between them. The germline gives CDR1 SGHTA, CDR2 FQGTGA. The CDR3 loop spans 14 amino acids.